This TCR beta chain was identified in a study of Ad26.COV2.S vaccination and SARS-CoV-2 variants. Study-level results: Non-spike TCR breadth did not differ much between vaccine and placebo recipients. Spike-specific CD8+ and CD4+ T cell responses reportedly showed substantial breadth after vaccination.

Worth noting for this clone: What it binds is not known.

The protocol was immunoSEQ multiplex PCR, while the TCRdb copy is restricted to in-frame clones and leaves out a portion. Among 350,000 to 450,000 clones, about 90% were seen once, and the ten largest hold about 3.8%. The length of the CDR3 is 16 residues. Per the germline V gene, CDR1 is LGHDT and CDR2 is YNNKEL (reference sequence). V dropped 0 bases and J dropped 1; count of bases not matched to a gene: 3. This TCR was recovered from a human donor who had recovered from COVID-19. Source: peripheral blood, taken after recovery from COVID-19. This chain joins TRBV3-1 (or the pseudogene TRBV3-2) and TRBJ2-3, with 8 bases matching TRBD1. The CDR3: CASSQETGAGTDTQYF. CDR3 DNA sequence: TGTGCCAGCAGCCAAGAGACAGGGGCCGGCACAGATACGCAGTATTTT.